This TCR beta chain was documented in a study of cytomegalovirus exposure and HLA in healthy donors (dated by TCRdb to the late 2010s). General notes on the study: According to an earlier analysis of around 600 of the donors, 150 million to 200 million T cells yielded over 90 million unique TCR beta sequences and approximately 280 Gb of sequence data. Typing coverage varied by locus: about 629-640 donors for A, B, C, DRB1 and DQB1; roughly 500 for DQA1; around 570 for DPA1; some 470 for DPB1. To decide whether each TCR beta V gene segment behaved as functional or pseudogenic, an earlier analysis of 587 of the donors relied on high-throughput TCR beta sequencing. Genome-wide SNP genotypes for about three fifths of the roughly 670 donors were used in a later genetic analysis, which treated that subset as a discovery cohort. An early release that covered 500 to 800 HLA-typed donors contained around 300 gigabases of sequencing data and 70 million to 100 million unique TCR sequences. Both class I and class II loci were covered by HLA typing, at four-digit resolution. Along with the roughly 670-subject first cohort, a separate validation cohort of 120 different subjects was used. Of the roughly 400 genotyped donors, roughly 80% were placed in the genetic ancestry cluster associated with self-reported Caucasian donors. Across 300 to 400 genotyped donors of the cohort, an average of approximately 200,000 unique TCR beta nucleotide sequences per donor were sequenced, and roughly 20% of those sequences were non-productive. The study used immunosequencing to profile the T cell repertoires of 666 subjects and linked those repertoires to cytomegalovirus serostatus. About five DR-DQ haplotypes were handled as single units for association and clustering, since linkage in the cohort was strong. In the later analysis, no new phenotypic data were used to find candidate immune exposures; instead, reliance was placed on TCR beta sequences and their occurrence across donors. All discovery cohort repertoires had been generated using a single sequencing platform. Alongside the repertoire data, information on donor age, sex, ethnicity and CMV serostatus was compiled. High-throughput TCR immunosequencing, statistical association of individual TCRs with disease status, and machine learning were combined to predict cytomegalovirus infection status. The aim of the study was to test whether cataloging public T cell receptors could identify signatures of past pathogen exposure. A later analysis re-analyzed previously published TCR beta repertoires from approximately 700 donors and added high-resolution HLA genotyping to study TCR occurrence patterns. What the study reported, not specific to this receptor: In this cohort, only TCR beta chains were sequenced, and detectable features were limited by the absence of alpha or paired-chain data. A later analysis found that HLA-associated TCR beta chains were more clonally expanded and had lower generation probabilities than equally common non-associated chains. In a later analysis, about 16,000 TCR beta sequences were associated with specific HLA alleles at a false discovery rate of 0.05. In both the original and validation cohorts, the classifier was reported to diagnose cytomegalovirus status with high specificity and sensitivity. In a later analysis, most CMV-associated TCR beta chains were found to appear HLA-restricted, with HLA associations seemingly driven largely by CMV exposure. In vitro tests confirmed that a few of the cytomegalovirus-associated TCR beta chains recognize cytomegalovirus antigens. Most TCR sequences were observed very rarely across donors, whereas some public TCRs were present in many individuals. Linkage disequilibrium might explain the correlated functional status among segregating V segments, but an unknown experimental factor could not be excluded. A later genetic analysis reported fewer N-insertions in productive TCRs among donors in an Asian-associated ancestry cluster than the roughly 620-donor mean. A later genetic analysis associated a missense DCLRE1C variant with V-gene and J-gene trimming of TCR beta chains, and an independent cohort replicated the association. Because counts were too low, seventeen rarely observed V segments, including chromosome 9 orphons, were excluded from the earlier analysis of 587 of the donors. When HLA alleles, especially DR and DQ, strongly co-occurred, TCR associations were difficult to assign to individual alleles. The sequencing pipeline was judged likely to have produced a cluster of highly shared sequence variants as a technical artifact. A further reported finding was that TCR beta sequences accurately predicted the HLA-A and HLA-B alleles for most subjects in the first cohort. Broadly in line with IMGT annotations, most TCR beta V segments showed up in productive rearrangements about 87% or about 30% of the time in an earlier analysis of several hundred of the donors. In a later analysis, several top co-occurrence clusters were reported to appear linked to parvovirus B19, influenza, CMV and Epstein-Barr virus. It was suggested by the authors that the approach could potentially be generalized to other disease states and immunological phenotypes. The only immune exposure information available for the cohort was CMV serostatus. The presence/absence analyses assumed that sequencing depth was roughly uniform across donors, and that assumption may not be true. According to a later analysis, TCR association rates differed among HLA loci, with DRB1 alleles showing the most associated TCRs and HLA-C alleles showing the fewest. The 87-base-pair reads could not distinguish some IMGT-functional V segments, including TRBV6-2 and TRBV6-3, so those segments were excluded. The study listed 170 or so TCR beta chains as associated with cytomegalovirus. Because some donors lacked HLA typing at each locus, the association tests relied only on the typed subset.

Comments on this clone: Its antigen is not yet known. No base quality information exists; no much larger clone differs at one position.

The protocol used for the library was the immunoSEQ multiplex PCR assay. For the multiplex PCR, a mixture combining 60 forward primers for TCR Vbeta segments and 13 reverse primers for TCR Jbeta segments was used. Amplification of the CDR3 region of rearranged TCR beta genes was performed with a multiplex PCR assay on genomic DNA. The amplified TCR beta libraries were sequenced on the Illumina HiSeq System as 87-base-pair reads. The study's own analysis went as follows. A later analysis tallied tens of millions of unique TCR beta chains across the 600 to 700 repertoires, and 10 million to 11 million of those chains were shared by two or more donors. Raw reads were error-corrected and collapsed into unique sequences with a nearest-neighbor algorithm that merged closely related sequences to remove PCR and sequencing errors. Alignment of CDR3 sequences to IMGT reference sequences was used to assign V, D and J gene segments. For a sequence to be retained, a match of at least six nucleotides was required to both a V gene segment and a J gene segment. Rearrangements were called productive when the CDR3 lacked stop codons and stayed in frame with V and J; all others were non-productive. CDR3 was defined according to IMGT convention as the region running from the second conserved V-encoded cysteine to the conserved J-encoded phenylalanine. Sequences without an unambiguous match to a single V gene segment were excluded from the earlier analysis of a few hundred of the donors. In an earlier analysis of roughly 600 of the donors, a V segment was called functional when productive rearrangements were above 56.7%, and segregating when the standard deviation between donors exceeded 5%. A statistical classification framework was built for diagnosing cytomegalovirus status from the catalog of TCR beta chain sequences. A later analysis assigned V and J genes by comparing TCR nucleotide sequences with IMGT/GENE-DB human TR gene sequences. In a later analysis, CDR3 sequences and most-parsimonious VDJ recombination scenarios were assigned using the TCRdist pipeline. In a later analysis, each TCR beta chain was defined by its CDR3 amino acid sequence together with its V-gene family, and reads lacking a unique V-gene family were excluded. In a later analysis, a few hundred highly shared, low-generation-probability nucleotide sequences were removed to address suspected cross-contamination and a sequencing artifact. In a later analysis, a clonal expansion index for each public chain was calculated from normalized within-repertoire ranks of inferred template counts. Generation probabilities in a later analysis came from a VDJ recombination model fitted to out-of-frame rearrangements, and those results were checked against IGoR. In a later analysis, TCR-TCR, TCR-HLA and TCR-CMV co-occurrence was scored with hypergeometric tests, and a repertoire-size bias correction was applied to TCR pairs. False discovery rates were estimated in a later analysis by permuting HLA or CMV assignments 20 times. In a later analysis, co-occurring TCRs were grouped using DBSCAN, and TCRdist sequence similarity was added for clustering within HLA-allele-positive subsets. For co-occurrence clustering, repertoires with fewer than 30,000 or more than 120,000 public chains were excluded, along with roughly five repertoires with anomalous nucleotide sharing. As stored in TCRdb, this immuneACCESS dataset retains in-frame rearrangements with V and J assigned. A fraction of the clones does not appear; measured against another copy, unresolved V genes explain less than half of the discrepancy, and the remainder lacks a known reason. D and trimming were read from the DNA, whereas the V and J calls and clone size are those reported in that table. This sample is represented by about 180,000 clones; over 75% of them were singletons. Together, the top ten hold roughly 0.5% of the sample.

V and J are truncated by 10 bases and 7 bases respectively, leaving an intervening sequence of 20 bases. The CDR3 numbers 14 residues from cysteine through phenylalanine. Just CDR3 DNA is preserved here, 42 bases in frame from base 1. CDR1 MNHEY and CDR2 SVGAGI are derived from the germline V gene. The cohort consisted of 650 to 850 healthy bone marrow donors. All cohort members were sampled while nominally healthy, although unrecorded immune exposures were likely present. The donor tested CMV seronegative and was one of the 352 seronegative cohort members. A peripheral blood sample was collected from each donor, and TCR beta sequencing was performed on peripheral blood mononuclear cells. The Qiagen DNeasy Blood Extraction Kit was used to extract genomic DNA from the blood cell samples.

The receptor was derived from a woman in her fifties or sixties in good health and CMV-seronegative. This sequence uses TRBV6-5 and TRBJ2-1; no D gene call is confident. The sample taken for sequencing was PBMCs. The CDR3 protein is CAIPQMGRGNEQFF. The nucleotide sequence is TGTGCCATCCCTCAGATGGGTCGAGGTAATGAGCAGTTCTTC.